This T cell receptor beta chain was identified in a study of CD8+ T cells in alopecia areata (dated by TCRdb to between 2018 and 2020). Background on the whole study: The treated patients took part in an open-label pilot trial in which moderate-to-severe alopecia areata was treated with oral tofacitinib at 5 to 10 mg twice daily. Human TCRbeta sequencing covered scalp tissue and sorted CD4+ and CD8+ peripheral blood T cells from patchy and totalis/universalis alopecia areata patients and healthy controls. Clonality in the scalp was compared among normal scalp (n=4), patchy alopecia areata scalp (n=8), and alopecia totalis/universalis scalp (n=8). immunoSEQ multiplex PCR using 35 Vbeta forward primers and 13 Jbeta reverse primers was used to amplify TCRbeta CDR3 regions. Biopsies were taken from tofacitinib-treated patients at baseline and at 4 and 24 weeks of treatment, and a later scalp biopsy was taken in several of the tofacitinib-treated patients. High-throughput TCRbeta sequencing was used to examine T cell clonal expansion in alopecia areata in both the C3H/HeJ mouse model and human patients. RNA was obtained with the PAXgene miRNA kit for fixed scalp, the miRNeasy kit for PBMCs, and the RNeasy kit for mouse skin. Tofacitinib was given for 6 to 18 months, followed by 6 months of follow-up off drug to assess delayed response and recurrence. General findings and caveats noted by the study authors: Shared TCR sequences between patients were less evident than in mice, which may be partly attributable to HLA diversity in the patient population. Unlike mouse skin, which is dominated by gammadelta T cells, normal human skin has resident alphabeta T cells that are also sequenced, and this complicates analysis of the scalp TCR repertoire. Compared with normal scalp, lesional scalp, particularly in alopecia totalis/universalis, had higher clonality and more expanded CD8+ clones, which suggests antigenic drive.

The method behind the library was the immunoSEQ multiplex PCR assay. RNA was extracted from all samples and reverse transcribed into cDNA as template for TCR sequencing. First-strand cDNA was synthesized using SuperScript III with a 2:1 mix of oligo-dT and random hexamers. A synthetic immune receptor repertoire was used to gauge amplification bias, and whatever bias remained was removed computationally. The original pipeline was this. After raw reads were preprocessed to remove errors, the CDR3 was defined following IMGT conventions as running from the conserved cysteine to phenylalanine. Clonality was computed by normalizing Shannon entropy by log2 of the number of productive unique TCRs and subtracting the result from 1. CD4 or CD8 identity of scalp clones was inferred by cross-referencing scalp TCRbeta sequences with sorted blood CD4 and CD8 repertoires. TCRdb provides this immuneACCESS table in a form limited to in-frame rearrangements. Some clones are lacking; in checked studies, under half of them reflect an unresolved V gene, and why the rest are absent is not known. Clone size and the V and J calls come from that table; the DNA yielded D and trimming. This sample lists about 170,000 clones; approximately 65% were detected once. The ten largest clones take up about an eighth of the sample.

As regards this clone: Its binding antigen is unknown. Base qualities were left out, and no much larger clone turns up one base away.

Including cysteine and phenylalanine, the CDR3 has 14 amino acids. Solely the CDR3 DNA is kept, with 42 bases framed from the first base. Based on the germline V gene, the CDR1 and CDR2 sequences are SGHRS and YFSETQ. The junction shows trimming of 4 bases on V and 2 bases on J, plus 13 bases between the germline ends. The time point label for this specimen denotes: baseline before oral tofacitinib. Lesional scalp punch biopsies and peripheral blood were collected from alopecia areata patients. PBMCs were isolated by density centrifugation and stained for CD3, CD4 and CD8, and CD4+ and CD8+ T cells were sorted on a FACSAria.

The sample was CD8+ T cells sorted from blood, taken at week 0. The chain joins TRBV5-1 to TRBJ2-7; the D segment might be TRBD1 or TRBD2, since each matches 5 bases. This TCR derives from a human donor with alopecia areata. The CDR3 corresponds to CASSTRDPTYEQYF. At the DNA level, the sequence is TGCGCCAGCAGCACACGGGACCCAACCTACGAGCAGTACTTC.